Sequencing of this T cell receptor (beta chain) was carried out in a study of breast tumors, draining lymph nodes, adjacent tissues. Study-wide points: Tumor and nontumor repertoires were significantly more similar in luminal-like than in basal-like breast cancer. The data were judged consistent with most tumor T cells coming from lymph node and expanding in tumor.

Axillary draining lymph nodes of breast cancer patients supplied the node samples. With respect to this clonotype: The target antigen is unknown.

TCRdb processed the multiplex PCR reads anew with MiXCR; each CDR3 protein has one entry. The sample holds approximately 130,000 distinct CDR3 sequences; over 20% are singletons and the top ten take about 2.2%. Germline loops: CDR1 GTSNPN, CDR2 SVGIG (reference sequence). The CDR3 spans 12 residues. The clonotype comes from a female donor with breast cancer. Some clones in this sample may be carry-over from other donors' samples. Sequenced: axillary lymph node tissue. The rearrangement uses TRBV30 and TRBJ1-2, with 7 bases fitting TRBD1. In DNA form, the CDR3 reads TGTGCAGGGGGCAGCTCTGGCTATGGCTACACCTTC. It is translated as CAGGSSGYGYTF.